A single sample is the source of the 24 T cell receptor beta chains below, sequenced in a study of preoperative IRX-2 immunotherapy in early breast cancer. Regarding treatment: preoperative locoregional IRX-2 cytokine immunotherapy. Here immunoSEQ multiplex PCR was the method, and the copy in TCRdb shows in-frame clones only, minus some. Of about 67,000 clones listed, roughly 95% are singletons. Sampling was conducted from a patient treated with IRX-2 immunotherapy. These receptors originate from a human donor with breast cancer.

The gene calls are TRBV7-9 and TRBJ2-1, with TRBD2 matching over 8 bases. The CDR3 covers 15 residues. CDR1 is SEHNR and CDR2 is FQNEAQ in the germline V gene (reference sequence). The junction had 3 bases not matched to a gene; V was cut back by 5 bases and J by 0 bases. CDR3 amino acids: CASSTSGSSYNEQFF. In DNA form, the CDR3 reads TGTGCCAGCAGCACCAGCGGGAGCTCCTACAATGAGCAGTTCTTC.

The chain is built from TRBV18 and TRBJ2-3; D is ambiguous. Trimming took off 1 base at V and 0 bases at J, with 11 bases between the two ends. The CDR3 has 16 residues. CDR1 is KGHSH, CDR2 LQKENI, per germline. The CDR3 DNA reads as TGTGCCAGCTCACCACGACCACAATCTAGCACAGATACGCAGTATTTT. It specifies CASSPRPQSSTDTQYF.

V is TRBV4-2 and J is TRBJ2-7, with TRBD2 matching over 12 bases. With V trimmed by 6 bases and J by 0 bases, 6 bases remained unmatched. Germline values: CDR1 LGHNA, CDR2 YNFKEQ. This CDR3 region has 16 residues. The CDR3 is CASRLLAGGVSYEQYF. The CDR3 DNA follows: TGTGCCAGCAGACTACTAGCGGGAGGAGTCTCCTACGAGCAGTACTTC.

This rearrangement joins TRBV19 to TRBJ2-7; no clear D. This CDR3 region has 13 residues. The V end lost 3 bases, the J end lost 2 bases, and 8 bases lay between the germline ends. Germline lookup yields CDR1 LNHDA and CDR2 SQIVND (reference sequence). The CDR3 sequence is CASSMGRPYEQYF. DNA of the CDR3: TGTGCCAGTAGTATGGGCCGACCCTACGAGCAGTACTTC.

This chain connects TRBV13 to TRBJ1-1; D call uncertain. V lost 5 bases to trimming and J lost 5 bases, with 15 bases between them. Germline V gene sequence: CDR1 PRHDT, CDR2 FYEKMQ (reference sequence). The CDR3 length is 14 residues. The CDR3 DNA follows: TGTGCCAGCAGCCTGTATATGGGGAGAACTGAAGCTTTCTTT. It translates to CASSLYMGRTEAFF.

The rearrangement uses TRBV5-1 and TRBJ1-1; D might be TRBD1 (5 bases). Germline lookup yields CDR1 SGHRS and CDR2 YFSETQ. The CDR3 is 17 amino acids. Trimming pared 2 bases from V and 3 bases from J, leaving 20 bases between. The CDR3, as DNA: TGCGCCAGCAGCTTTAGAGGCGGGGTGGGGGTATACACTGAAGCTTTCTTT. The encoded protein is CASSFRGGVGVYTEAFF.

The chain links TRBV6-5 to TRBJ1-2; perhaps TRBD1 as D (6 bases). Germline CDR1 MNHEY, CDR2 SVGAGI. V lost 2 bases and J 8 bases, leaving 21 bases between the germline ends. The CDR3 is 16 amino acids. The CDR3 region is CASSYLTMGALVGYTF. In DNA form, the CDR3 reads TGTGCCAGCAGTTACCTCACTATGGGGGCCTTGGTCGGCTACACCTTC.

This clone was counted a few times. In nucleotides, the CDR3 is TGTGCCAGCATCTCCGAAGAGAGATATAGCAATCAGCCCCAGCATTTT. It encodes CASISEERYSNQPQHF. The rearrangement joins TRBV28 to TRBJ1-5; unclear D gene. In germline, CDR1 is MDHEN, CDR2 SYDVKM. This CDR3 contains 16 residues. V lost 7 bases and J lost 0, with 16 bases in between.

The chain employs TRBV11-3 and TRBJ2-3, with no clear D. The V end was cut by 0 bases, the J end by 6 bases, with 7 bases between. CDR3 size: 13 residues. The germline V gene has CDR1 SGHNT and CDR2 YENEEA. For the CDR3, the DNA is TGTGCCAGCAGCTTAGATCCAGACGATACGCAGTATTTT. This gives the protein CASSLDPDDTQYF.

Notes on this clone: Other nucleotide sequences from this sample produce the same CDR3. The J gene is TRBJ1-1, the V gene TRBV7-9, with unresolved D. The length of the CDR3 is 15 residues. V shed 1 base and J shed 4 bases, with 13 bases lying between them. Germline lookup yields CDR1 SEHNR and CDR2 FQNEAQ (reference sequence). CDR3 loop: CASSLGRGRPTEAFF. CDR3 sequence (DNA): TGTGCCAGCAGCTTAGGGCGCGGACGGCCCACTGAAGCTTTCTTT. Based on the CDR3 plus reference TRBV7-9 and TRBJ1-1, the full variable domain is DTGVSQNPRHKITKRGQNVTFRCDPISEHNRLYWYRQTLGQGPEFLTYFQNEAQLEKSRLLSDRFSAERPKGSFSTLEIQRTEQGDSAMYLCASSLGRGRPTEAFFGQGTRLTVV.

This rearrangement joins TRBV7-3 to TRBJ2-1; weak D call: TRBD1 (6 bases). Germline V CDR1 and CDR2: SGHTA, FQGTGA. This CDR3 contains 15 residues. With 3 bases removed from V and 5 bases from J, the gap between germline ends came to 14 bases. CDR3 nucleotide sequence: TGTGCCAGCAGCTTGACCGGGACAAGCGACAATGAGCAGTTCTTC. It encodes CASSLTGTSDNEQFF.

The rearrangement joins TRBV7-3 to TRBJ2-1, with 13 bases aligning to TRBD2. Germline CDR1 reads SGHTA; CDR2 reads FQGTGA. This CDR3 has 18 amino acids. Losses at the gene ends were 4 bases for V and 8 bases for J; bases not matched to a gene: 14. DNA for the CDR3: TGTGCCAGCAGCTCCCGATCGATGACTAGCGGGGGGTTCTATGAGCAGTTCTTC. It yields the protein CASSSRSMTSGGFYEQFF.

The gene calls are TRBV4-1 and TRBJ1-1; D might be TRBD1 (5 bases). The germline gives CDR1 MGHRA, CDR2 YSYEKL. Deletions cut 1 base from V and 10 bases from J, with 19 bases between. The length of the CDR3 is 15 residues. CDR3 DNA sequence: TGCGCCAGCAGCCAAGGCGACAGACTCCCCTCTCCAGCTTTCTTT. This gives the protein CASSQGDRLPSPAFF.

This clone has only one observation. The CDR3 sequence is CASSLYPGNEQFF. CDR3 bases: TGTGCCAGCAGCCTATACCCGGGGAATGAGCAGTTCTTC. This rearrangement joins TRBV14 to TRBJ2-1; weak D call: TRBD2 (5 bases). Germline assignment: CDR1 SGHDN and CDR2 FVKESK. V shed 4 bases and J shed 7 bases, with 11 bases lying between them. This CDR3 is built from 13 residues.

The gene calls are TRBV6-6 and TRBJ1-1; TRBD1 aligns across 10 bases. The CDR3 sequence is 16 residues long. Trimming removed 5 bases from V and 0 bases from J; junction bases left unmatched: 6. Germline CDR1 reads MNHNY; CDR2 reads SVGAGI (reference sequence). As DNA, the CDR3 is TGTGCCAGCAGTAAGACAGGGGGCGAGGTGAACACTGAAGCTTTCTTT. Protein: CASSKTGGEVNTEAFF.

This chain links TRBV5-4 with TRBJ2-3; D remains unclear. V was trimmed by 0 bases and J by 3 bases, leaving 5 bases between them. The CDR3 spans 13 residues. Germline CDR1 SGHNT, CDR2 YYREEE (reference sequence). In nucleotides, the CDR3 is TGTGCCAGCAGCTTGGCTAATACAGATACGCAGTATTTT. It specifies CASSLANTDTQYF. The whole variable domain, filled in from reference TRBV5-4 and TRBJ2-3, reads ETGVTQSPTHLIKTRGQQVTLRCSSQSGHNTVSWYQQALGQGPQFIFQYYREEENGRGNFPPRFSGLQFPNYSSELNVNALELDDSALYLCASSLANTDTQYFGPGTRLTVL.

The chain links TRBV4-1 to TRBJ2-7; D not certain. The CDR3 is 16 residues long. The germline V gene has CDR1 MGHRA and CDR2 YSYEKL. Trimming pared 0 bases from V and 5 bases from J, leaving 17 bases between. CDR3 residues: CASSQDPRSYPHEQYF. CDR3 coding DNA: TGCGCCAGCAGCCAAGATCCTCGGTCCTACCCCCACGAGCAGTACTTC.

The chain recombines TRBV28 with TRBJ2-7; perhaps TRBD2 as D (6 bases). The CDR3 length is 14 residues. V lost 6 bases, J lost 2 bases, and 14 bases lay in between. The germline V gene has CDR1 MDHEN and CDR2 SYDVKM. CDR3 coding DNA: TGTGCCAGCAGCCCAAGAATAGCGGCCTACGAGCAGTACTTC. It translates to CASSPRIAAYEQYF.

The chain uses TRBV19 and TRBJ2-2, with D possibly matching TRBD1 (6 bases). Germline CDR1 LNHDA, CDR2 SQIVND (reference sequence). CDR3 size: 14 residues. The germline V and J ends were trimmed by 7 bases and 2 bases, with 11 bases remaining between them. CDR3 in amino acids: CASNGQTNTGELFF. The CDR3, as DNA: TGTGCCAGTAACGGACAGACCAACACCGGGGAGCTGTTTTTT.

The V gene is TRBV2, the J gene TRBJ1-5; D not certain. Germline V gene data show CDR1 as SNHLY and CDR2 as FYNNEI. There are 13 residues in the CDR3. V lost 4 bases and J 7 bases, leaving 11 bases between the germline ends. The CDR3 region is CASSVEGKQPQHF. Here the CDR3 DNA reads TGTGCCAGCAGTGTTGAGGGTAAGCAGCCCCAGCATTTT.

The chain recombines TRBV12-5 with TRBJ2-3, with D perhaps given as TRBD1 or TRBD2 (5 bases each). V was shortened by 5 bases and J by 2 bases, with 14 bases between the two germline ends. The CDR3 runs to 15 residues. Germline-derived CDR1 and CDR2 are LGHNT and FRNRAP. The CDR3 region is CASGKGEFNTDTQYF. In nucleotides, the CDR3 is TGTGCTAGTGGTAAAGGGGAGTTTAACACAGATACGCAGTATTTT. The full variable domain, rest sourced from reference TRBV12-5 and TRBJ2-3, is DARVTQTPRHKVTEMGQEVTMRCQPILGHNTVFWYRQTMMQGLELLAYFRNRAPLDDSGMPKDRFSAEMPDATLATLKIQPSEPRDSAVYFCASGKGEFNTDTQYFGPGTRLTVL.

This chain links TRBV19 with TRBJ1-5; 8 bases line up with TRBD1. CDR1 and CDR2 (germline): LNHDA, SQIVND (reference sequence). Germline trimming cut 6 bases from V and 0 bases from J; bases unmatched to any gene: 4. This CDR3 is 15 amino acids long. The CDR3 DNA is TGTGCCAGTAGGGGAGGACAGGGTAGCAATCAGCCCCAGCATTTT. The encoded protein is CASRGGQGSNQPQHF. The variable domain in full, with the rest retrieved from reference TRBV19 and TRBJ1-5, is DGGITQSPKYLFRKEGQNVTLSCEQNLNHDAMYWYRQDPGQGLRLIYYSQIVNDFQKGDIAEGYSVSREKKESFPLTVTSAQKNPTAFYLCASRGGQGSNQPQHFGDGTRLSIL.

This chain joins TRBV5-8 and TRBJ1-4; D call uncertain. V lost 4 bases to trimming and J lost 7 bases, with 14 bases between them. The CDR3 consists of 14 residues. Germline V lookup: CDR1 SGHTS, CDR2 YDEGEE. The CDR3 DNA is TGTGCCAGCAGCCGCAGAGAGAGGTTTGAAAAACTGTTTTTT. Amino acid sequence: CASSRRERFEKLFF.

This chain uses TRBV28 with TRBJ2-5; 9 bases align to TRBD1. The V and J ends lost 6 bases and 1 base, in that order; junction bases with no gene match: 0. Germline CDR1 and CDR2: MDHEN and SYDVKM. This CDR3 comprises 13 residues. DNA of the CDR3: TGTGCCAGCAGGACAGGGGGCCAAGAGACCCAGTACTTC. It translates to CASRTGGQETQYF.